This T cell receptor beta chain was recovered during a study of sequential checkpoint blockade in melanoma (dated by TCRdb to about 2019). Study-wide context: Patients were assigned by 1:1 randomization to either first-line nivolumab followed by ipilimumab (arm A) or ipilimumab followed by nivolumab (arm B). Both trial sequences were followed by maintenance nivolumab. What the study reported, not specific to this receptor: Validation of the response-prediction model combining TCR metrics and mutation burden is needed in larger, independent patient cohorts.

The CDR3 goes from the cysteine to the phenylalanine over 16 residues. Of the read, only the CDR3 DNA is kept; its 48 bases are in frame from base 1. V sheds 2 bases and J sheds 2 bases, leaving 18 bases between their ends. CDR1 and CDR2, per the germline V gene, are SQVTM and ANQGSEA. Per the publication, the treatment or condition label means: randomized to nivolumab then ipilimumab (arm A) or the reverse (arm B). Prior DNA-damaging chemotherapy had not been received by any trial patient. Live CD3+CD8+ cells negative for CD19 and CD56 were sorted from thawed PBMCs on a FACS Aria II flow cytometer. Samples were obtained from patients with melanoma enrolled in CheckMate 064, a randomized, open-label phase II trial of sequential checkpoint blockade. Peripheral blood mononuclear cells were obtained through leukapheresis, purified using Ficoll-Paque, and frozen in human serum containing approximately 9.5% DMSO. Purity of sorted blood CD3+CD8+ cells was verified at >98% immediately after sorting, followed by DNA extraction.

Comments on this clone: Its antigen is not yet known. No much larger clone exists at a distance of one base, and base qualities are not known.

TCRbeta CDR3 regions were immunosequenced from genomic DNA with the immunoSEQ Assay. Before high-throughput sequencing, genomic DNA was amplified using bias-controlled multiplex PCR. From the authors' description of their analysis: To quantify the absolute abundance of each unique TCRbeta CDR3 region, the sequences were collapsed and filtered. Clonality, defined as 1 minus Pielou's evenness, was calculated using only productive rearrangements. A previously published method was used to identify clones whose frequencies were significantly greater in on-treatment samples than in baseline samples. TCRdb retrieved this table from immuneACCESS and kept in-frame rearrangements only. Not all clones are present; in checked studies, unresolved V genes account for under half, and no reason is known for the remainder. V and J calls and clone size are copied from that table; D and trimming were computed from the DNA. Counted in this sample were about 10,000 clones; 60% to 85% of them appeared once. The biggest ten clones account for roughly 53% of the sample.

The sequence links TRBV29-1 to TRBJ1-2; D gene: possibly TRBD1, on 5 matching bases. The sample in question was CD8+ T cells sorted from blood (inferred from file names), obtained from a patient given nivolumab and ipilimumab in sequence. The source of this sequence is a human donor with melanoma. The nucleotides are TGCAGCGTTGAAATCTCGCGGGGCCCCCTAAACTATGGCTACACCTTC. The translation is CSVEISRGPLNYGYTF.